The 19 T cell receptor beta chains below come from one sample, sequenced in a study of blood T cells in healthy people across ages. Next came a second PCR, run for about 7 to 12 cycles, which used a sample-barcoded 5' primer along with a J-beta primer mix. TCRdb re-derived calls from the 5' RACE reads in MiXCR, one entry per CDR3 protein. The data contain 600,000 to 900,000 distinct CDR3 sequences, 20% to 30% of them singletons. The same specimen was also included in a second study, on T cells of mothers and their children.

The sequenced material came from blood. The receptor set was obtained from a boy aged 5 to 17 in good health.

The sample holds a few counts of this clonotype. The chain has TRBV24-1 and TRBJ2-1; D not certain. CDR1 is KGHDR, CDR2 SFDVKD, per germline. This CDR3 contains 13 residues. The ends were cut back, 4 bases at V and 4 bases at J, with 7 bases in the middle. The CDR3 DNA sequence: TGTGCCACCAGTGAGGTTTCGTACAATGAGCAGTTCTTC. Residues: CATSEVSYNEQFF.

J is TRBJ1-2 and V is TRBV14; TRBD1 is a possible D gene (5 bases). This CDR3 comprises 13 residues. Deletions cut 1 base from V and 8 bases from J, with 11 bases between. In germline, CDR1 is SGHDN, CDR2 FVKESK. The CDR3 DNA sequence: TGTGCCAGCAGCCAAGCAGTACGGGGCGGCTACACCTTC. Its translation: CASSQAVRGGYTF. Combining the CDR3 with reference TRBV14 and TRBJ1-2 gives the whole variable domain EAGVTQFPSHSVIEKGQTVTLRCDPISGHDNLYWYRRVMGKEIKFLLHFVKESKQDESGMPNNRFLAERTGGTYSTLKVQPAELEDSGVYFCASSQAVRGGYTFGSGTRLTVV.

The chain joins TRBV9 to TRBJ2-3; the D is unclear. CDR3 length equals 13 residues. The germline V gene encodes CDR1 SGDLS and CDR2 YYNGEE. The ends were cut back, 3 bases at V and 0 bases at J, with 5 bases in the middle. The CDR3 loop is CASSAQSTDTQYF. The CDR3 DNA follows: TGTGCCAGCAGCGCTCAGAGCACAGATACGCAGTATTTT.

The rearrangement joins TRBV28 to TRBJ2-3, with 10 bases fitting TRBD2. The CDR3 extends over 15 amino acids. The germline CDR1 and CDR2 sequences are MDHEN and SYDVKM. The V gene end was trimmed by 6 bases and the J gene end by 5 bases; junction bases not matched to a gene: 8. CDR3 bases: TGTGCCAGCAGCCCTGCTAGCGGGGGAAGAGATACGCAGTATTTT. The encoded protein is CASSPASGGRDTQYF.

The rearrangement joins TRBV5-1 to TRBJ2-2, with D unclear. V dropped 0 bases and J dropped 2 bases, with 8 bases sitting between them. The CDR3 is 15 residues long. Germline V gives CDR1 SGHRS, CDR2 YFSETQ. The CDR3 nucleotides are TGCGCCAGCAGCTTGGCCCCAGAAAACACCGGGGAGCTGTTTTTT. This codes for CASSLAPENTGELFF.

This rearrangement joins TRBV25-1 to TRBJ1-2, with D possibly being TRBD1 (5 bases). The ends were cut back, 3 bases at V and 0 bases at J, with 14 bases in the middle. Germline CDR1 is MGHDK and CDR2 is SYGVNS. This CDR3 spans 16 amino acids. CDR3 coding DNA: TGTGCCAGCAGTGAGACCGGGACTCGAGCTAACTATGGCTACACCTTC. This sequence encodes CASSETGTRANYGYTF.

In its sample, this clonotype was seen a few times. The genes are TRBV7-2 and TRBJ2-1; no clear D. CDR3 size: 14 residues. Germline CDR1 SGHTA, CDR2 FQGNSA. Trimming took 5 bases from V and 0 from J, leaving 8 bases between them. The CDR3 loop is CASSMTGSYNEQFF. DNA of the CDR3: TGTGCCAGCAGCATGACTGGCTCCTACAATGAGCAGTTCTTC.

This chain uses TRBV7-9 with TRBJ2-2; D gene unclear. CDR1 and CDR2 (germline): SEHNR, FQNEAQ (reference sequence). The CDR3 runs 12 residues. The V and J ends lost 5 bases and 9 bases respectively, with 10 bases between them. The CDR3 DNA follows: TGTGCCAGCAGCCCAGAACCCCGGGAGCTGTTTTTT. This codes for CASSPEPRELFF. Drawing the rest from reference TRBV7-9 and TRBJ2-2, the complete variable domain is DTGVSQNPRHKITKRGQNVTFRCDPISEHNRLYWYRQTLGQGPEFLTYFQNEAQLEKSRLLSDRFSAERPKGSFSTLEIQRTEQGDSAMYLCASSPEPRELFFGEGSRLTVL.

This clonotype appeared a few times. One end of the junction varies from germline; a read error may be responsible. The chain is built from TRBV15 and TRBJ2-7; D perhaps matches TRBD2 (6 bases). Per the germline V gene, CDR1 is LNHNV and CDR2 is YYDKDF (reference sequence). CDR3 length equals 14 residues. The CDR3 DNA reads as TGTGCCACCAGCCGCGCCGGGAGCTCCTACGGGCAGTACTTC. Its translation: CATSRAGSSYGQYF. The full variable domain, with the rest looked up from reference TRBV15 and TRBJ2-7, is DAMVIQNPRYQVTQFGKPVTLSCSQTLNHNVMYWYQQKSSQAPKLLFHYYDKDFNNEADTPDNFQSRRPNTSFCFLDIRSPGLGDTAMYLCATSRAGSSYGQYFGPGTRLTVT.

V and J are TRBV12-5 and TRBJ2-2, with no clear D. Trimming left V 0 bases short and J 5 bases short, with 22 bases between. Germline lookup yields CDR1 LGHNT and CDR2 FRNRAP. The CDR3 consists of 19 residues. CDR3 residues: CASGLVLYVGSNVTGELFF. The CDR3 DNA reads TGTGCTAGTGGTTTGGTACTCTATGTGGGATCGAATGTGACCGGGGAGCTGTTTTTT. Complete variable domain (other parts from reference TRBV12-5 and TRBJ2-2): DARVTQTPRHKVTEMGQEVTMRCQPILGHNTVFWYRQTMMQGLELLAYFRNRAPLDDSGMPKDRFSAEMPDATLATLKIQPSEPRDSAVYFCASGLVLYVGSNVTGELFFGEGSRLTVL.

The sample holds a few counts of this clonotype. The rearrangement uses TRBV20-1 and TRBJ2-3; D may be TRBD2 (6 bases). Trimming took off 2 bases at V and 0 bases at J, with 18 bases between the two ends. This CDR3 region has 17 residues. Germline CDR1 and CDR2: DFQATT and SNEGSKA (reference sequence). CDR3 bases: TGCAGTGCTAGACCCCCCCCGTGGAGGGCTAGCACAGATACGCAGTATTTT. Encoded protein: CSARPPPWRASTDTQYF.

This clonotype was seen only a few times. The gene calls are TRBV10-3 and TRBJ2-3; 15 bases are a match to TRBD2. The CDR3 loop spans 16 amino acids. Germline V gene sequence: CDR1 ENHRY, CDR2 SYGVKD. V lost 2 bases and J lost 5; bases outside the gene matches: 2. The DNA for the CDR3 is TGTGCCATCAGTGAGCCGGGACTAGCGGGGGGAGATACGCAGTATTTT. The encoded protein is CAISEPGLAGGDTQYF.

The V call is TRBV20-1, the J call TRBJ2-5; tentatively, D is TRBD2 (7 bases). The J call may be in error: the DNA end matches TRBJ2-7 better. The germline V gene encodes CDR1 DFQATT and CDR2 SNEGSKA (reference sequence). This CDR3 comprises 13 residues. CDR3 sequence reads: CSARGQGHHEQYF. The CDR3 nucleotides are TGCAGTGCGCGGGGGCAGGGGCACCACGAGCAGTACTTC.

The rearrangement uses TRBV6-1 and TRBJ1-2, with D perhaps TRBD1 (5 bases). V lost 4 bases and J lost 7, with 16 bases in between. The CDR3 is 14 residues long. Germline V CDR1 and CDR2: MNHNS, SASEGT. CDR3 sequence (DNA): TGTGCCAGCAGTGGCACAGGTCGCTTGCGTGGCTACACCTTC. Protein: CASSGTGRLRGYTF.

The chain employs TRBV7-9 and TRBJ2-4; 7 nucleotides line up with TRBD1. Trimming cost V 6 bases and J 5 bases; bases outside gene matches: 1. Germline values: CDR1 SEHNR, CDR2 FQNEAQ (reference sequence). The CDR3 spans 12 residues. The CDR3 reads CASRQGENIQYF. The CDR3 nucleotides read TGTGCCAGCAGGCAGGGGGAAAACATTCAGTACTTC.

This clonotype has only a few counts. Germline and junction disagree at one end, which may indicate a read error. V usage is TRBV13 and J usage is TRBJ2-5, with TRBD2 as a possible D gene (7 bases). The CDR3 length is 14 residues. The germline CDR1 and CDR2 sequences are PRHDT and FYEKMQ (reference sequence). Written as DNA, the CDR3 is TGTGCCGGCAGCTTAGGGGGGGGCCAAGAGACCCAGTACTTC. Amino acid sequence: CAGSLGGGQETQYF.

This clonotype was counted only a few times. The V and J genes are TRBV28 and TRBJ1-2; D uncertain. The CDR3 sequence is 16 residues long. In germline, CDR1 is MDHEN, CDR2 SYDVKM. V was trimmed by 7 bases and J by 7 bases, leaving 25 bases between them. CDR3 bases: TGTGCCAGCATTCCTACTTTCGAGCTCGCCGTACGTGGCTACACCTTC. Its translation: CASIPTFELAVRGYTF.

The rearrangement uses TRBV29-1 and TRBJ2-5, with 10 nucleotides matching TRBD2. The J call may be wrong; the DNA end is better matched by TRBJ2-1. This CDR3 spans 14 amino acids. Germline CDR1 SQVTM, CDR2 ANQGSEA. For the CDR3, the DNA is TGCAGCGTCAGTAGCGGGGGGCTCTGGAATGAGCAGTTCTTC. It specifies CSVSSGGLWNEQFF.

This clonotype was seen a few times. The V call is TRBV2, the J call TRBJ1-1; TRBD1 agrees at 11 bases. The CDR3 sequence is 16 residues long. Germline V gives CDR1 SNHLY, CDR2 FYNNEI. J lost 6 bases, V lost 6 bases, and 12 bases had no gene match. As DNA, the CDR3 is TGTGCCAGCAGCCCCCCTAGGACAGGGGGCGCCCCTGAAGCTTTCTTT. This gives the protein CASSPPRTGGAPEAFF.